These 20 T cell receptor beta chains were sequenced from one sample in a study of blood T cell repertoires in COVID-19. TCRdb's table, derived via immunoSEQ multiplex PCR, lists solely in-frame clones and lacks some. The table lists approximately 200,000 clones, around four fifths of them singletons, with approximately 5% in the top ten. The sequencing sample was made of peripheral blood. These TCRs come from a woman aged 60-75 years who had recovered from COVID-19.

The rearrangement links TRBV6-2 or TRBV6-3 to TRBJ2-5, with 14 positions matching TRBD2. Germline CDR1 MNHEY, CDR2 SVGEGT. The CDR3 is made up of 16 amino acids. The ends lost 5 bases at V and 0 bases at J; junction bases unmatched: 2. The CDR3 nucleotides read TGTGCCAGCAGTCCGACTAGCGGGGGGGACCAAGAGACCCAGTACTTC. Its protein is CASSPTSGGDQETQYF.

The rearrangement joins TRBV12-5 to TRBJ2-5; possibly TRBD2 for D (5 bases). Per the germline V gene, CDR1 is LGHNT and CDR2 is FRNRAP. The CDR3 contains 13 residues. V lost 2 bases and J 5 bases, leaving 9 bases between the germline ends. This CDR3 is CASGLNGGETQYF. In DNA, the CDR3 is TGTGCTAGTGGTTTGAACGGCGGGGAGACCCAGTACTTC.

CDR3 protein: CASSLTSGGAYEQYF. The CDR3 coding sequence is TGCGCCAGCAGCTTAACTAGCGGGGGGGCCTACGAGCAGTACTTC. The rearrangement uses TRBV5-1 and TRBJ2-7; 13 bases match TRBD2. V gave up 2 bases and J gave up 2 bases; unmatched junction bases: 1. This CDR3 is built from 15 residues. Germline assignment: CDR1 SGHRS and CDR2 YFSETQ.

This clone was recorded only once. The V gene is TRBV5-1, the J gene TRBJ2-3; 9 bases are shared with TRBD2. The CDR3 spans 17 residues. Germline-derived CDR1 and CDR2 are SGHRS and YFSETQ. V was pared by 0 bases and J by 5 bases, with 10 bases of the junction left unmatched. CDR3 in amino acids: CASSLAPRGGAQDTQYF. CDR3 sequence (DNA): TGCGCCAGCAGCTTGGCCCCTCGCGGGGGGGCCCAAGATACGCAGTATTTT.

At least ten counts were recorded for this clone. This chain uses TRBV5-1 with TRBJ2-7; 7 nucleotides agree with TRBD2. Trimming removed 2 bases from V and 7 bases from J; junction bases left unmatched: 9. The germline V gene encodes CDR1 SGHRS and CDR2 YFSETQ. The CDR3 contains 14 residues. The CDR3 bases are TGCGCCAGCAGCTTCACAAACGGGGAGGGGGAGCAGTACTTC. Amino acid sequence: CASSFTNGEGEQYF. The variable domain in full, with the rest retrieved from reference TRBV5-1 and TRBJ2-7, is KAGVTQTPRYLIKTRGQQVTLSCSPISGHRSVSWYQQTPGQGLQFLFEYFSETQRNKGNFPGRFSGRQFSNSRSEMNVSTLELGDSALYLCASSFTNGEGEQYFGPGTRLTVT.

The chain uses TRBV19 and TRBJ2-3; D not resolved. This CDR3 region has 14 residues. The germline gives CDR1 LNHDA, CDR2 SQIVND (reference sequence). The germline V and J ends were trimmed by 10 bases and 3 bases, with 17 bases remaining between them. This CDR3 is CATHPSGRTDTQYF. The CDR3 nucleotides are TGTGCCACCCACCCCTCCGGCAGGACAGATACGCAGTATTTT.

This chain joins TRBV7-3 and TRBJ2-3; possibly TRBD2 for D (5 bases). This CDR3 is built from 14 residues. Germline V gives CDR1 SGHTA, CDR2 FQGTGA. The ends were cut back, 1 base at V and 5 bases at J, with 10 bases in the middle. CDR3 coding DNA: TGTGCCAGCAGCTTAAGAGGGTTGCGAGATACGCAGTATTTT. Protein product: CASSLRGLRDTQYF.

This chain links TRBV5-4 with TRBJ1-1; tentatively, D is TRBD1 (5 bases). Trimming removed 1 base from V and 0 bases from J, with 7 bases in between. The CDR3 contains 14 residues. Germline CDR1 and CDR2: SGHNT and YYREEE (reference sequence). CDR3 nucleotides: TGTGCCAGCAGCTTGAGGACAATGAACACTGAAGCTTTCTTT. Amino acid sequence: CASSLRTMNTEAFF.

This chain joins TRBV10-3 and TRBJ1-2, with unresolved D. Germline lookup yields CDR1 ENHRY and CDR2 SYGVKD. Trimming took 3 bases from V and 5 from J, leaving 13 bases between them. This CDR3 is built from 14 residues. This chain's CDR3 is CAISDGRTGYGYTF. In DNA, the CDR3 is TGTGCCATCAGTGATGGCAGAACGGGGTATGGCTACACCTTC.

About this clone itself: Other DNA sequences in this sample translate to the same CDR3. In DNA form, the CDR3 reads TGTGCCAGCAGCTCCGGGACTGACTACGAGCAGTACTTC. As protein: CASSSGTDYEQYF. The chain joins TRBV5-4 to TRBJ2-7; D is possibly TRBD2 (6 bases). Trimming pared 3 bases from V and 3 bases from J, leaving 10 bases between. From germline, CDR1 is SGHNT and CDR2 YYREEE (reference sequence). CDR3 size: 13 residues.

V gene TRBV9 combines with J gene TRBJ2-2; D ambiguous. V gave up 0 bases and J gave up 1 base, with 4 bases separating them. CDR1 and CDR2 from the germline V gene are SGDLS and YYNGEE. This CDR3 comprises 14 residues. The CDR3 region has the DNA TGTGCCAGCAGCGTAGACATGAACACCGGGGAGCTGTTTTTT. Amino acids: CASSVDMNTGELFF.

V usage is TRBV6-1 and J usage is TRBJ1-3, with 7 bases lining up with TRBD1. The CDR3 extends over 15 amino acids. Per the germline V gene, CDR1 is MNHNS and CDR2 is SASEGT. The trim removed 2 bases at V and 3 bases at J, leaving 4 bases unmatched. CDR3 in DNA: TGTGCCAGCAGTGAATTGAGGGGGCATGGAAACACCATATATTTT. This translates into CASSELRGHGNTIYF.

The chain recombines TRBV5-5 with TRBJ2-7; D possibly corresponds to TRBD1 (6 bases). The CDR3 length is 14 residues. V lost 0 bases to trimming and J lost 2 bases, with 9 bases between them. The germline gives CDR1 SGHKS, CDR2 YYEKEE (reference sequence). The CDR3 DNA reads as TGTGCCAGCAGCTTGGGGACAGAACCCTACGAGCAGTACTTC. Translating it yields CASSLGTEPYEQYF.

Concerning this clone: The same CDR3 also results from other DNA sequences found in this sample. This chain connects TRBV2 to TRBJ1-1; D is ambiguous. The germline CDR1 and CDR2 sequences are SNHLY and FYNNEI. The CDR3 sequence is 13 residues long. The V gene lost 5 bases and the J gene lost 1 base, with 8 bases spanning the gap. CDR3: CASSSQENTEAFF. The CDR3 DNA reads TGTGCCAGCAGTAGTCAGGAGAACACTGAAGCTTTCTTT. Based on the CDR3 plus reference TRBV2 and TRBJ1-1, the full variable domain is EPEVTQTPSHQVTQMGQEVILRCVPISNHLYFYWYRQILGQKVEFLVSFYNNEISEKSEIFDDQFSVERPDGSNFTLKIRSTKLEDSAMYFCASSSQENTEAFFGQGTRLTVV.

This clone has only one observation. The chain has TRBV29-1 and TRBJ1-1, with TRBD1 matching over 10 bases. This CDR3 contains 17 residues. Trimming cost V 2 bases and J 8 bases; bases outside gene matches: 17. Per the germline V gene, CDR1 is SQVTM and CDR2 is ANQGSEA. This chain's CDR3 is CSVERVDRGRIIREAFF. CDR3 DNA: TGCAGCGTTGAAAGGGTCGACAGGGGGCGGATAATTCGAGAAGCTTTCTTT. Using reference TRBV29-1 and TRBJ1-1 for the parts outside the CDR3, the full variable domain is SAVISQKPSRDICQRGTSLTIQCQVDSQVTMMFWYRQQPGQSLTLIATANQGSEATYESGFVIDKFPISRPNLTFSTLTVSNMSPEDSSIYLCSVERVDRGRIIREAFFGQGTRLTVV.

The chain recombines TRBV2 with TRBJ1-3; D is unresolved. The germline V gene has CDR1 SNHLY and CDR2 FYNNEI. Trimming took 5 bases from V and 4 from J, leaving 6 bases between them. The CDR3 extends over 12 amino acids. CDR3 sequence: CASSRAGNTIYF. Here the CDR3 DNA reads TGTGCCAGCAGTAGAGCCGGAAACACCATATATTTT.

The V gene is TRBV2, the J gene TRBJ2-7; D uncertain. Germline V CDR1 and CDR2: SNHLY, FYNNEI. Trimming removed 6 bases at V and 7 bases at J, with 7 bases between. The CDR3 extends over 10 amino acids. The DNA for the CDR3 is TGTGCCAGCAGGGTTGAGGAGCAGTACTTC. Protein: CASRVEEQYF.

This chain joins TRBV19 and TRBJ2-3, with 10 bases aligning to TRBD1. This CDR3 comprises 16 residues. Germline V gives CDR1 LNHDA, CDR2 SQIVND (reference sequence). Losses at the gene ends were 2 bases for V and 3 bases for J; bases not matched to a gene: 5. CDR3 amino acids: CASSIPDRGRTDTQYF. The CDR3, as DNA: TGTGCCAGTAGTATACCCGACAGGGGGCGAACAGATACGCAGTATTTT.

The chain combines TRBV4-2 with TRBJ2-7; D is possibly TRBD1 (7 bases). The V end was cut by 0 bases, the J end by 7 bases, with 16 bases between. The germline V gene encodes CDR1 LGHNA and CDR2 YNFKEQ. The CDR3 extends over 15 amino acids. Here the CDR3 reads CASSQEGRGVWEQYF. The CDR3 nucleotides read TGTGCCAGCAGCCAAGAGGGCAGGGGGGTATGGGAGCAGTACTTC.

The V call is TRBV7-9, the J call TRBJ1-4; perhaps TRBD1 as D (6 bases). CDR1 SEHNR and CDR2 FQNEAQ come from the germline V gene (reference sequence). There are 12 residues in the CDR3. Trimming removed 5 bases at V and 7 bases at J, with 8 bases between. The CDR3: CASSPQGEKLFF. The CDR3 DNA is TGTGCCAGCAGCCCACAGGGTGAAAAACTGTTTTTT. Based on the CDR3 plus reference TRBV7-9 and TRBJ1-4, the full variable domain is DTGVSQNPRHKITKRGQNVTFRCDPISEHNRLYWYRQTLGQGPEFLTYFQNEAQLEKSRLLSDRFSAERPKGSFSTLEIQRTEQGDSAMYLCASSPQGEKLFFGSGTQLSVL.